Here is one T cell receptor (beta chain) with its context. Its specificity is not known. This sample is part of a study of CD8+CD57+ T cells in acquired aplastic anemia. General study results and limits: Common to patients and controls were 25 to 30 CD8+ CDR3 sequences.

Patients who underwent sequencing had shown CD8+CD57+ cell expansion by flow cytometry. Severe acquired aplastic anemia was present in all patients. The length of the CDR3 is 15 residues. The germline gives CDR1 SGHNT, CDR2 YYREEE (reference sequence). After removal of 2 bases from V and 4 bases from J, the junction contained 6 bases not matched to a gene. Template material for TCR beta VDJ and CDR3 profiling consisted of genomic DNA. TCRdb reprocessed the reads with MiXCR, giving one entry per CDR3 protein. This table has 100,000 to 150,000 distinct CDR3 sequences, roughly 55% appearing once. This chain joins TRBV5-4 and TRBJ2-3, with 8 bases identical to TRBD2. The sequence was obtained from a human donor with aplastic anemia. The material sequenced was sorted CD4+, CD8+, or CD8+CD57+ T cells (not recorded which) from PBMCs. CDR3 sequence reads: CASSLNSGVADTQYF. As DNA, the CDR3 is TGTGCCAGCAGCTTAAATAGCGGGGTGGCAGATACGCAGTATTTT.